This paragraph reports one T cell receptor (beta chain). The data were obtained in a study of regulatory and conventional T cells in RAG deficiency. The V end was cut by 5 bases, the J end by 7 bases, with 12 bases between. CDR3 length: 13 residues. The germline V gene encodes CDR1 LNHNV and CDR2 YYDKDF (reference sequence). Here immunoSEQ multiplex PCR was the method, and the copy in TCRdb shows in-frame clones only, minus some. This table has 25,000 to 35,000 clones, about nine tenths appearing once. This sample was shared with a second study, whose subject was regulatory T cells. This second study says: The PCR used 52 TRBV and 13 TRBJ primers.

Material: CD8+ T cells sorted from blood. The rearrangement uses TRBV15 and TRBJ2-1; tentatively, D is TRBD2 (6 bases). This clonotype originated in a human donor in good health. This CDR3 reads CATSEGTLNEQFF. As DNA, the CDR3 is TGTGCCACCAGCGAAGGGACTCTAAATGAGCAGTTCTTC.